The present entry profiles one TCR beta chain with its context. Its antigen remains unknown. These data are taken from a study of cytomegalovirus exposure and HLA in healthy donors. In the PCR, 60 Vbeta and 13 Jbeta primers were used. Method: immunoSEQ multiplex PCR; TCRdb's copy keeps in-frame clones and lacks some. The sample consists of under 200,000 clones, 84% of them appearing once. Findings and caveats of the study: Sequencing had likely introduced a cluster of highly shared sequence variants as an artifact. The authors reported that TCR beta sequences could predict HLA-A and HLA-B alleles. These predictions were accurate for most subjects in the first cohort. Both high specificity and high sensitivity reportedly marked the classifier's diagnosis of cytomegalovirus status. Most TCR sequences proved rare, with some public TCRs found in many donors.

This CDR3 is 15 amino acids long. Trimming left V 2 bases short and J 2 bases short, with 9 bases between. CDR1 and CDR2 from the germline V gene are WNHNN and SYGVQD (reference sequence). The specimen was PBMCs. The clonotype originates from a man aged 25-40 years in good health and CMV-seronegative. The chain recombines TRBV10-1 with TRBJ2-2; tentatively, D is TRBD1 (6 bases). CDR3 DNA sequence: TGCGCCAGCAGTGAGGGACAGCGTAACACCGGGGAGCTGTTTTTT. Protein product: CASSEGQRNTGELFF.